These T cell receptor beta chains were read from a single sample in a study of OX40 agonist ivuxolimab in advanced cancers. Clones were read by immunoSEQ multiplex PCR, and TCRdb kept only the in-frame ones, dropping some. The table has nearly 60,000 clones, roughly 77% seen once. The sequenced sample was CD4+ or CD8+ T cells sorted from blood, obtained in a trial of the OX40 agonist ivuxolimab. These receptors were obtained from an adult with an advanced solid tumor such as melanoma, head and neck, liver or kidney cancer. The CDR3 runs from the conserved cysteine through the conserved F or W. D genes are given only for firm matches. Clone size is stated in some rows and not others, as once, few, many or a class when expanded.

cdr3_aa,cdr3_nt,j_call,d_call,clone_size,v_call
CASSGTGRQETQYF,TGTGCCAGCAGCGGGACGGGTCGGCAAGAGACCCAGTACTTC,TRBJ2-5,-,-,TRBV11-2
CASRKLRDSNEKLFF,TGCGCCAGCAGAAAACTCCGGGACAGTAATGAAAAACTGTTTTTT,TRBJ1-4,TRBD1,-,TRBV10-2
CASSPGWLSYEQYF,TGCGCCAGCAGTCCTGGTTGGTTATCCTACGAGCAGTACTTC,TRBJ2-7,-,-,TRBV4-1
CASSIVSDSRAIHPGELFF,TGTGCCAGTAGTATAGTTTCGGACTCACGAGCGATTCACCCTGGGGAGCTGTTTTTT,TRBJ2-2,-,-,TRBV19
CASSLAVDSGNTIYF,TGCGCCAGCAGCTTGGCCGTGGATTCTGGAAACACCATATATTTT,TRBJ1-3,-,-,TRBV5-1
CASSGGQGFTEAFF,TGTGCCAGCAGCGGGGGACAGGGGTTCACTGAAGCTTTCTTT,TRBJ1-1,TRBD1,few,TRBV5-4
CASSQGTSGGPGDTQYF,TGTGCCAGCAGCCAGGGGACTAGCGGGGGGCCGGGGGATACGCAGTATTTT,TRBJ2-3,TRBD2,-,TRBV4-2
CSVEVGRAGEAFF,TGCAGCGTTGAAGTGGGAAGGGCGGGTGAAGCTTTCTTT,TRBJ1-1,-,-,TRBV29-1
CASGHNEQFF,TGTGCCAGCGGTCACAATGAGCAGTTCTTC,TRBJ2-1,-,-,TRBV6-5
CASSPTLPGLPTYEQYF,TGTGCCAGCAGCCCAACCCTCCCGGGACTCCCTACCTACGAGCAGTACTTC,TRBJ2-7,-,-,TRBV7-8
CASSFGQHNTGELFF,TGCGCCAGCAGCTTTGGCCAGCATAACACCGGGGAGCTGTTTTTT,TRBJ2-2,-,-,TRBV5-1
CASSVAQNTEAFF,TGTGCCAGCAGCGTAGCCCAGAACACTGAAGCTTTCTTT,TRBJ1-1,-,-,TRBV9
CASSLAYGTANTEAFF,TGTGCCAGCTCACTAGCCTACGGGACAGCGAACACTGAAGCTTTCTTT,TRBJ1-1,TRBD1,-,TRBV18
CASSPGQGNNSPLHF,TGTGCCAGCAGCCCCGGACAGGGAAACAATTCACCCCTCCACTTT,TRBJ1-6,TRBD1,-,TRBV7-9
CARPYPGDYYGYTF,TGTGCCCGACCATACCCCGGAGACTATTATGGCTACACCTTC,TRBJ1-2,-,-,TRBV27
CASSRGTGGQAGTQYF,TGTGCCAGCAGCCGCGGGACAGGGGGTCAGGCTGGGACCCAGTACTTC,TRBJ2-5,TRBD1,-,TRBV5-8
CASSPTGEGYGYTF,TGCGCCAGCAGCCCCACAGGGGAAGGCTATGGCTACACCTTC,TRBJ1-2,TRBD1,-,TRBV5-1
CASSYDGPNTGELFF,TGTGCCAGCAGCTATGACGGGCCGAACACCGGGGAGCTGTTTTTT,TRBJ2-2,-,few,TRBV11-3
CASRRDRAAGELFF,TGTGCCAGCAGAAGGGACAGGGCGGCCGGGGAGCTGTTTTTT,TRBJ2-2,TRBD1,-,TRBV6-5
CASSVDPGQGNSPLHF,TGTGCCAGCAGCGTAGACCCCGGACAGGGAAATTCACCCCTCCACTTT,TRBJ1-6,TRBD1,-,TRBV9
CASSLRGPSSIPSSTDTQYF,TGCGCCAGCAGCTTGAGAGGGCCGAGTTCGATTCCGTCTAGCACAGATACGCAGTATTTT,TRBJ2-3,-,-,TRBV5-1
CASSQGKTGYNTGELFF,TGTGCCAGCAGCCAAGGCAAAACAGGTTACAACACCGGGGAGCTGTTTTTT,TRBJ2-2,-,-,TRBV14
CASRKVAGSGNTEAFF,TGCGCCAGCAGGAAGGTCGCAGGGTCTGGAAACACTGAAGCTTTCTTT,TRBJ1-1,-,-,TRBV4-1
CASSYGQGLSNQPQHF,TGTGCCAGCAGTTACGGACAGGGATTAAGCAATCAGCCCCAGCATTTT,TRBJ1-5,TRBD1,-,TRBV6-5
CASTRGGTYEQYF,TGTGCCAGTACGAGGGGGGGAACGTACGAGCAGTACTTC,TRBJ2-7,-,-,TRBV19
CASSRTGAGEQYF,TGTGCCAGTAGTAGGACAGGGGCAGGAGAGCAGTACTTC,TRBJ2-7,TRBD1,few,TRBV19
CASSLEDRGIAKNIQYF,TGCGCCAGCAGCTTGGAGGACAGGGGTATAGCCAAAAACATTCAGTACTTC,TRBJ2-4,TRBD1,-,TRBV5-1
CATSRVGGVGTNEKLFF,TGTGCCACCAGCAGAGTAGGGGGCGTGGGAACTAATGAAAAACTGTTTTTT,TRBJ1-4,TRBD1,-,TRBV15